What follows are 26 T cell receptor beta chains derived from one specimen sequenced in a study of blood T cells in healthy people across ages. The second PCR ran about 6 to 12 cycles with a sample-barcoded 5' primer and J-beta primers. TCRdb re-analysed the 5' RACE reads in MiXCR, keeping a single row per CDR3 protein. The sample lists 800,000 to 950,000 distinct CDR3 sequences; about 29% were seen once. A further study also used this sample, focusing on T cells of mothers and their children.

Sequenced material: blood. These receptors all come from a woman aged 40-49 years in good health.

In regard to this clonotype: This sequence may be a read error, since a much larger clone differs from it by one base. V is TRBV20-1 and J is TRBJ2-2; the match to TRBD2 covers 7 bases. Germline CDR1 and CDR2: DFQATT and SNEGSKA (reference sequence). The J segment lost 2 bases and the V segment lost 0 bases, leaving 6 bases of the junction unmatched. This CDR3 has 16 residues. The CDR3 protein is CSARDPRGDNTGELFF. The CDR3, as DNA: TGCAGTGCTAGAGACCCCCGGGGGGACAACACCGGGGAGCTGTTTTTT.

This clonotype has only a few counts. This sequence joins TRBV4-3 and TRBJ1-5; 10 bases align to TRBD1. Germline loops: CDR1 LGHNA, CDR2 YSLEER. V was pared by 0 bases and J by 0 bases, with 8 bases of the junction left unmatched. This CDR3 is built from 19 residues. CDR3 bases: TGCGCCAGCAGCCAAGATCACTCGGACAGGGGGTTTAGCAATCAGCCCCAGCATTTT. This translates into CASSQDHSDRGFSNQPQHF.

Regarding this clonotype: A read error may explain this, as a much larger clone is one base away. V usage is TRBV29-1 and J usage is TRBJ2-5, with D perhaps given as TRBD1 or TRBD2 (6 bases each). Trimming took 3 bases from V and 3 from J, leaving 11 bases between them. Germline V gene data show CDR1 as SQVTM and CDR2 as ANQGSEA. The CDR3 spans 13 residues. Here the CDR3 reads CSVDGGGKETQYF. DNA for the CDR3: TGCAGCGTTGATGGAGGGGGAAAAGAGACCCAGTACTTC.

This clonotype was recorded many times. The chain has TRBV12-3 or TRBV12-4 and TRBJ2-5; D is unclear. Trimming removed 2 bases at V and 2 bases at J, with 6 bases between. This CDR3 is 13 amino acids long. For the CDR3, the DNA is TGTGCCAGCAGTTTATGGTCTCAAGAGACCCAGTACTTC. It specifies CASSLWSQETQYF.

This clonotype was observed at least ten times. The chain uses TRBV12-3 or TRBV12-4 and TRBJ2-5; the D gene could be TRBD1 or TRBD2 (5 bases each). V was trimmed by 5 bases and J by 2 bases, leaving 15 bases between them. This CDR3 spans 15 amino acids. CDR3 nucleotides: TGTGCCAGCAGTCCCGGCGAGGGGCAACAAGAGACCCAGTACTTC. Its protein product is CASSPGEGQQETQYF.

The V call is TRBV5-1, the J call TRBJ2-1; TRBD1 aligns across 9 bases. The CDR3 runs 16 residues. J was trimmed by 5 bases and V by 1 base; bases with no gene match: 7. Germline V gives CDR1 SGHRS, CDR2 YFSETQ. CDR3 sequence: CASSLRPGTGNNEQFF. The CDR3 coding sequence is TGCGCCAGCAGCTTGAGGCCCGGGACAGGGAACAATGAGCAGTTCTTC.

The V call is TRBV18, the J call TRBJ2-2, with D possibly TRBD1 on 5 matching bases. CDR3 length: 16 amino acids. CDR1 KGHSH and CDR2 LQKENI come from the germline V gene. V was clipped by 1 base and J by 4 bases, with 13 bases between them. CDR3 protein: CASSPQSAGPTGELFF. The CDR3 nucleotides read TGTGCCAGCTCACCACAGTCTGCAGGGCCCACCGGGGAGCTGTTTTTT. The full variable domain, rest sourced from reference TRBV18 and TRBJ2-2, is NAGVMQNPRHLVRRRGQEARLRCSPMKGHSHVYWYRQLPEEGLKFMVYLQKENIIDESGMPKERFSAEFPKEGPSILRIQQVVRGDSAAYFCASSPQSAGPTGELFFGEGSRLTVL.

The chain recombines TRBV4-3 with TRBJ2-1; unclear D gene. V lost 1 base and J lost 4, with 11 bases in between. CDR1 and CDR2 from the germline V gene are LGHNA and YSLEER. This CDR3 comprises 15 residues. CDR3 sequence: CASSQGRPLYNEQFF. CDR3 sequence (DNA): TGCGCCAGCAGCCAAGGCCGGCCGTTATACAATGAGCAGTTCTTC.

The CDR3 region is CASSDSYGGGNTGELFF. The CDR3 coding sequence is TGTGCCAGCAGTGACTCCTATGGCGGGGGGAACACCGGGGAGCTGTTTTTT. The V call is TRBV6-4, the J call TRBJ2-2; 7 bases are a match to TRBD2. V lost 0 bases to trimming and J lost 1 base; unmatched junction nucleotides: 5. The CDR3 has 17 amino acids. CDR1 MRHNA and CDR2 SNTAGT come from the germline V gene.

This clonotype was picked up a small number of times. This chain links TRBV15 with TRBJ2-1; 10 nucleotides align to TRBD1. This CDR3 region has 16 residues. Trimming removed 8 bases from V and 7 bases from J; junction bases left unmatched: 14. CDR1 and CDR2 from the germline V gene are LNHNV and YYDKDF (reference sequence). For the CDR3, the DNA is TGTGCCACCTCGAATCCGGGACAGGGGACACTAAATGAGCAGTTCTTC. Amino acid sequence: CATSNPGQGTLNEQFF.

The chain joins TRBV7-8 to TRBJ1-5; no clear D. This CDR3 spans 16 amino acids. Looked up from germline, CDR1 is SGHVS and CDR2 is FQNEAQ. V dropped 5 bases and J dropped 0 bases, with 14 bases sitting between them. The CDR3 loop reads CASSHREQHSNQPQHF. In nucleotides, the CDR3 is TGTGCCAGCAGCCACCGGGAGCAACATAGCAATCAGCCCCAGCATTTT. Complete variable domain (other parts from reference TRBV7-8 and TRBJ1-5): GAGVSQSPRYKVAKRGQDVALRCDPISGHVSLFWYQQALGQGPEFLTYFQNEAQLDKSGLPSDRFFAERPEGSVSTLKIQRTQQEDSAVYLCASSHREQHSNQPQHFGDGTRLSIL.

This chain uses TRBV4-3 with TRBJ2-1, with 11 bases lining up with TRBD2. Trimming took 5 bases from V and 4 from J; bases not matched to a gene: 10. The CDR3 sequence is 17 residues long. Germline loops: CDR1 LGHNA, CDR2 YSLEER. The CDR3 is CASSLGTGLADYNEQFF. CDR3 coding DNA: TGCGCCAGCAGCTTGGGCACGGGACTAGCGGATTACAATGAGCAGTTCTTC.

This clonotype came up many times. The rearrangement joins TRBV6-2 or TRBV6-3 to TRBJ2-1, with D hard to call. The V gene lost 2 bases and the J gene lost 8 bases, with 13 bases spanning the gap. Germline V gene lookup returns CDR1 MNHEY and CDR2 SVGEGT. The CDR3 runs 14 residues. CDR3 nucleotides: TGTGCCAGCAGTTACAAACCCACAGTGGATGAGCAGTTCTTC. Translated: CASSYKPTVDEQFF.

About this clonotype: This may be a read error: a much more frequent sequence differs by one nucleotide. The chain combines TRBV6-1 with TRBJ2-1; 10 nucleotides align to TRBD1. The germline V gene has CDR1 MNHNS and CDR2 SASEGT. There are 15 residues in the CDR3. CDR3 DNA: TGTGCCGGCAGTAAGGGACAGGGGACCCACAATGAGCAGTTCTTC. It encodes CAGSKGQGTHNEQFF.

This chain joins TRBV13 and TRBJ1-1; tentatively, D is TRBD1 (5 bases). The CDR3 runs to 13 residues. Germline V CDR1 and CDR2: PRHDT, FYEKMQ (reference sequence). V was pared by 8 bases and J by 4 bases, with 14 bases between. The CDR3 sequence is CASVRAPGTEAFF. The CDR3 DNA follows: TGTGCCAGCGTCAGGGCCCCGGGCACTGAAGCTTTCTTT.

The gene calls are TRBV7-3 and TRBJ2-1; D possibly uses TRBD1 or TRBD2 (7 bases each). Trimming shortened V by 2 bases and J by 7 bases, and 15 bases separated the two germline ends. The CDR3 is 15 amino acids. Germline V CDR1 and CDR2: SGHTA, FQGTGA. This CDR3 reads CASSLVAGGVNEQFF. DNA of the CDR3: TGTGCCAGCAGCTTAGTAGCAGGGGGGGTAAATGAGCAGTTCTTC.

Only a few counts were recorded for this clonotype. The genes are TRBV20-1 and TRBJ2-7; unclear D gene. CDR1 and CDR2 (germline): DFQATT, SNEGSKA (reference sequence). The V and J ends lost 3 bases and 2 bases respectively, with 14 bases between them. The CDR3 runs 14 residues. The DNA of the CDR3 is TGCAGTGCTAGGGTGAACAGCAGGCCCTACGAGCAGTACTTC. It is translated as CSARVNSRPYEQYF.

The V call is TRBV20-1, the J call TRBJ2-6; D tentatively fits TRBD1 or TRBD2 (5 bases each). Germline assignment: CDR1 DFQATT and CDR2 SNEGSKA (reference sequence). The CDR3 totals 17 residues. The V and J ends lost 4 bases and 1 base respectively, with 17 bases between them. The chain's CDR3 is CSATRGGGHSGANVLTF. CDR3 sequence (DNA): TGCAGTGCTACGAGGGGCGGTGGACATTCTGGGGCCAACGTCCTGACTTTC.

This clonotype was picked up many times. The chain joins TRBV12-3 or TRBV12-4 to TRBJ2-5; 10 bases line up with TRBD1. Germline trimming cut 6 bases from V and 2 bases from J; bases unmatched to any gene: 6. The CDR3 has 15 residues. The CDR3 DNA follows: TGTGCCAGCAGCTTAAGGACAGGGGGACAAGAGACCCAGTACTTC. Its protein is CASSLRTGGQETQYF.

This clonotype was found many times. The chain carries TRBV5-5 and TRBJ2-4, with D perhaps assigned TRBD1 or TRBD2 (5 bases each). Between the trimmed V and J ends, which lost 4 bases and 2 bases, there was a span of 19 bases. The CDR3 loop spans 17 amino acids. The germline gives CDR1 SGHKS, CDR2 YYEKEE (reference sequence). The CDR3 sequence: CASSSGRDGSTKNIQYF. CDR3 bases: TGTGCCAGCAGCAGTGGTAGGGACGGGTCTACCAAAAACATTCAGTACTTC. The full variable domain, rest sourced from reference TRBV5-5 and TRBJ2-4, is DAGVTQSPTHLIKTRGQQVTLRCSPISGHKSVSWYQQVLGQGPQFIFQYYEKEERGRGNFPDRFSARQFPNYSSELNVNALLLGDSALYLCASSSGRDGSTKNIQYFGAGTRLSVL.

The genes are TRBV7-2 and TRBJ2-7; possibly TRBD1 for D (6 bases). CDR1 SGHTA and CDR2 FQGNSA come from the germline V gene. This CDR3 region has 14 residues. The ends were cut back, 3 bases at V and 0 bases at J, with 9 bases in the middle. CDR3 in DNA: TGTGCCAGCAGCTTCCGGGACACCTCCTACGAGCAGTACTTC. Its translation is CASSFRDTSYEQYF. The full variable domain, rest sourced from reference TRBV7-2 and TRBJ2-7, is GAGVSQSPSNKVTEKGKDVELRCDPISGHTALYWYRQSLGQGLEFLIYFQGNSAPDKSGLPSDRFSAERTGGSVSTLTIQRTQQEDSAVYLCASSFRDTSYEQYFGPGTRLTVT.

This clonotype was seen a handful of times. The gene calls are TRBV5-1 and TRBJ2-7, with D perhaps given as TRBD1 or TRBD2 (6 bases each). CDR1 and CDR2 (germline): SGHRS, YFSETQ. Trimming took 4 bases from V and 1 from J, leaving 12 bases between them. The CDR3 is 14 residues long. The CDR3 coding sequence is TGCGCCAGCAGCGGAGGGGACAAGTCCTACGAGCAGTACTTC. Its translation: CASSGGDKSYEQYF.

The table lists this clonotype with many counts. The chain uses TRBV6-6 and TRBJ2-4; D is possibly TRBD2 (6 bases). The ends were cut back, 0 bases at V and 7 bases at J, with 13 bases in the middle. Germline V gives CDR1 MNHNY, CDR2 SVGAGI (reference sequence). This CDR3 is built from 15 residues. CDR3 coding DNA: TGTGCCAGCAGTTACTCGATTAGCGGCGGGAACATTCAGTACTTC. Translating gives CASSYSISGGNIQYF.

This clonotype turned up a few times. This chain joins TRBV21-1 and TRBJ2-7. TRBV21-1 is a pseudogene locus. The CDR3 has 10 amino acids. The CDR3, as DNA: TGTGCCAGATTTTACTACGAGCAGTACTTC. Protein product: CARFYYEQYF.

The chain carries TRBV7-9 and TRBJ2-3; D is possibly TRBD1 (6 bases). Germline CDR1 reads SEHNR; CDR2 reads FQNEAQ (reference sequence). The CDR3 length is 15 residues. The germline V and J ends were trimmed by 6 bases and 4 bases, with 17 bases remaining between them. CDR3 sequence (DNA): TGTGCCAGCAGTCAGGGGTTTTTGGACGCAGATACGCAGTATTTT. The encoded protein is CASSQGFLDADTQYF.

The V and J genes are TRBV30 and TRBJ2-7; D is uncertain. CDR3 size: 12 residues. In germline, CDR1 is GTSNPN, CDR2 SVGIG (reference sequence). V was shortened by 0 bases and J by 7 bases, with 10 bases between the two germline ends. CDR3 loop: CAWSVKREEQYF. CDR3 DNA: TGTGCCTGGAGTGTTAAAAGGGAAGAGCAGTACTTC. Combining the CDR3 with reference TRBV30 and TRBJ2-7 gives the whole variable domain SQTIHQWPATLVQPVGSPLSLECTVEGTSNPNLYWYRQAAGRGLQLLFYSVGIGQISSEVPQNLSASRPQDRQFILSSKKLLLSDSGFYLCAWSVKREEQYFGPGTRLTVT.